Sequencing of this TCR beta chain was carried out in a study of blood T cell repertoires in COVID-19. For the study at large: PBMCs, B-cell-depleted T cells, or T cells were the source of the cDNA or gDNA that made up the material.

This clone was recorded once. CDR1 and CDR2 from the germline V gene are SGHVS and FQNEAQ. The junction had 13 bases not matched to a gene; V was cut back by 1 base and J by 5 bases. There are 17 residues in the CDR3. How the authors handled the data: Amplification from reference gene primers served as the basis for estimated nucleated cell counts. Some clones are missing from TCRdb's copy, which holds only in-frame ones; the method was immunoSEQ multiplex PCR. For V, J and clone size, that table is used; D and trimming come from the DNA. The data hold roughly 120,000 clones, with around four fifths observed a single time.

Input material: peripheral blood. The chain couples TRBV7-8 to TRBJ2-5, with TRBD2 matching over 7 bases. The clonotype was recovered from a human donor in a cohort sampled during active COVID-19. The CDR3 DNA follows: TGTGCCAGCAGCTTAGTGTTCTTAGCGGGCCGGGGGGAGACCCAGTACTTC. Amino acids: CASSLVFLAGRGETQYF.